These T cell receptor beta chains were read from a single sample in a study of T cell changes during pregnancy in multiple sclerosis. TCRdb's table, derived via immunoSEQ multiplex PCR, lists solely in-frame clones and lacks some. Among 85,000 to 120,000 clones listed, 80% to 95% were seen once. The sample here was peripheral blood, taken after pregnancy. These receptors all come from a female donor with multiple sclerosis, enrolled in a pregnancy study. Both conserved end residues are trimmed from each CDR3. Each record gives: clone size, J gene, D gene, V gene, CDR3 protein. A D gene is named only where the DNA matches it firmly. Expanded clones are given a class, and other clones once, few, many or no size at all.

NA | TRBJ2-1 | TRBD1 | TRBV5-1 | ASSSSQGYLI
NA | TRBJ2-1 | TRBD2 | TRBV7-9 | ASSLGGVGGFDEQF
NA | TRBJ1-2 | TRBD1 | TRBV5-5 | ASSLDRGPNYGYT
NA | TRBJ2-1 | TRBD2 | TRBV5-1 | ASSFRTSGGAKNEQF
once | TRBJ2-7 | NA | TRBV6-1 | ASSVGTLSSYEQY
NA | TRBJ2-5 | NA | TRBV30 | AWSVWLQETQY
NA | TRBJ2-1 | TRBD2 | TRBV5-1 | ASSSGGLASYNEQF
few | TRBJ1-4 | NA | TRBV28 | ASGWRNEKLF
NA | TRBJ2-1 | NA | TRBV19 | ASRPTLTSYNEQF
NA | TRBJ2-5 | NA | TRBV30 | AWKREETQY
NA | TRBJ1-6 | NA | TRBV6-5 | ASSLPQGLGSPLH